Each of the 16 T cell receptor beta chains below was sequenced from the same sample in a study of Ad26.COV2.S vaccination and SARS-CoV-2 variants. Clones were read by immunoSEQ multiplex PCR, and TCRdb kept only the in-frame ones, dropping some. Altogether 400,000 or so clones are present, approximately 91% being singletons, with the ten largest covering roughly 3%. The sample's treatment: 15 to 20 received Ad26.COV2.S at low or high dose, single or two shots; 5 received placebo; per-sample allocation not given. After the first vaccine or placebo injection, samples were drawn on day 63. The starting material was peripheral blood, obtained in a trial of Ad26.COV2.S vaccine versus placebo. The origin of the receptors is a person between 18 and 65 years old who received the Ad26.COV2.S COVID-19 vaccine or a placebo.

This chain connects TRBV30 to TRBJ1-1; 7 bases fit TRBD1. The germline CDR1 and CDR2 sequences are GTSNPN and SVGIG (reference sequence). The CDR3 spans 13 residues. Germline trimming cut 5 bases from V and 0 bases from J; bases unmatched to any gene: 3. CDR3 residues: CAWATGLNTEAFF. CDR3 sequence (DNA): TGTGCCTGGGCGACAGGGCTGAACACTGAAGCTTTCTTT.

The chain links TRBV7-2 to TRBJ1-6, with a possible D match to TRBD1 (5 bases). Looked up from germline, CDR1 is SGHTA and CDR2 is FQGNSA. The CDR3 runs to 14 residues. Trimming stripped 3 bases from V and 16 bases from J, with 19 bases between. The CDR3 bases are TGTGCCAGCAGCTTGGGGGAAGGTCCTATCCGACTCCACTTT. It is translated as CASSLGEGPIRLHF. Variable domain in full (rest from reference TRBV7-2 and TRBJ1-6): GAGVSQSPSNKVTEKGKDVELRCDPISGHTALYWYRQSLGQGLEFLIYFQGNSAPDKSGLPSDRFSAERTGGSVSTLTIQRTQQEDSAVYLCASSLGEGPIRLHFGNGTRLTVT.

V and J are TRBV10-2 and TRBJ2-5; D remains ambiguous. The V gene lost 2 bases and the J gene lost 1 base, with 14 bases spanning the gap. Germline V gene sequence: CDR1 WSHSY, CDR2 SAAADI. CDR3 length: 16 residues. CDR3 in DNA: TGCGCCAGCAGTGAGATCGGTGATCTCAGCCAAGAGACCCAGTACTTC. As protein: CASSEIGDLSQETQYF.

The chain couples TRBV3-1 (or the pseudogene TRBV3-2) to TRBJ1-1; a possible D gene is TRBD1 (5 bases). The V gene's germline CDR1 is LGHDT and CDR2 YNNKEL (reference sequence). V was pared by 4 bases and J by 3 bases, with 9 bases between. The CDR3 length is 13 residues. The CDR3: CASSLGGDTEAFF. The CDR3 nucleotides are TGTGCCAGCAGCCTGGGGGGGGACACTGAAGCTTTCTTT.

The CDR3 bases are TGCGCCACCCGCGAGGGGGCGATTCGGTCACCCCTCCACTTT. It encodes CATREGAIRSPLHF. This sequence joins TRBV10-2 and TRBJ1-6, with 7 bases aligning to TRBD1. The CDR3 totals 14 residues. The junction had 13 bases not matched to a gene; V was cut back by 10 bases and J by 10 bases. The germline V gene has CDR1 WSHSY and CDR2 SAAADI.

V gene TRBV7-9 combines with J gene TRBJ1-2; D is possibly TRBD1 (5 bases). Germline V gives CDR1 SEHNR, CDR2 FQNEAQ (reference sequence). The ends were cut back, 2 bases at V and 1 base at J, with 11 bases in the middle. The CDR3 is 15 amino acids. The DNA of the CDR3 is TGTGCCAGCAGCTTAAGCCCGGGGGATAACTATGGCTACACCTTC. It yields the protein CASSLSPGDNYGYTF.

The V gene is TRBV5-6, the J gene TRBJ1-2, with no clear D. Germline V CDR1 and CDR2: SGHDT, YYEEEE. V was cut by 1 base and J by 6 bases, with 10 bases left in between. The CDR3 has 13 amino acids. CDR3 nucleotide sequence: TGTGCCAGCAGCTTGCCCCTCAAAGATGGCTACACCTTC. As protein: CASSLPLKDGYTF.

The CDR3 DNA reads as TGTGCCAGCTCACCAAGACGGGGGGAAGACACAGATACGCAGTATTTT. Translating it yields CASSPRRGEDTDTQYF. J is TRBJ2-3 and V is TRBV18; TRBD2 matches 7 bases. Germline V CDR1 and CDR2: KGHSH, LQKENI. J lost 2 bases, V lost 2 bases, and 7 bases had no gene match. The CDR3 covers 16 residues.

The V gene is TRBV7-9, the J gene TRBJ1-2, with a possible D match to TRBD1 (5 bases). The V gene's germline CDR1 is SEHNR and CDR2 FQNEAQ (reference sequence). This CDR3 comprises 15 residues. V lost 5 bases to trimming and J lost 4 bases, with 17 bases between them. CDR3 coding DNA: TGTGCCAGCAGCGTACCGGGACTGGGAAGCTATGGCTACACCTTC. It is translated as CASSVPGLGSYGYTF. The variable domain in full, with the rest retrieved from reference TRBV7-9 and TRBJ1-2, is DTGVSQNPRHKITKRGQNVTFRCDPISEHNRLYWYRQTLGQGPEFLTYFQNEAQLEKSRLLSDRFSAERPKGSFSTLEIQRTEQGDSAMYLCASSVPGLGSYGYTFGSGTRLTVV.

This clone was picked up one time. This chain links TRBV6-2 or TRBV6-3 with TRBJ1-3; the match to TRBD1 covers 8 bases. The CDR3 length is 15 residues. The germline CDR1 and CDR2 sequences are MNHEY and SVGEGT. Germline trimming cut 4 bases from V and 0 bases from J; bases unmatched to any gene: 2. The CDR3 sequence is CASSFDRGSGNTIYF. The CDR3, as DNA: TGTGCCAGCAGTTTCGACAGGGGCTCTGGAAACACCATATATTTT.

In nucleotides, the CDR3 is TGTGCCAGCTCACCACCGGGGGGGGGCGAAGGCTACACCTTC. This codes for CASSPPGGGEGYTF. This rearrangement joins TRBV18 to TRBJ1-2, with D tentatively TRBD1 (6 bases). V lost 0 bases to trimming and J lost 8 bases, with 13 bases between them. The CDR3 sequence is 14 residues long. Germline CDR1 and CDR2: KGHSH and LQKENI.

CDR3 in amino acids: CASSGTGLAGTYEQYF. As DNA, the CDR3 is TGCGCCAGCAGCGGGACGGGACTAGCGGGGACCTACGAGCAGTACTTC. The chain uses TRBV5-1 and TRBJ2-7; 13 bases line up with TRBD2. Trimming removed 4 bases from V and 2 bases from J; junction bases left unmatched: 6. The CDR3 consists of 16 residues. Germline V CDR1 and CDR2: SGHRS, YFSETQ.

A single count supports this clone. This rearrangement joins TRBV27 to TRBJ2-3, with 7 positions matching TRBD2. This CDR3 is built from 16 residues. Germline V gives CDR1 MNHEY, CDR2 SMNVEV (reference sequence). J gave up 1 base and V 3 bases, and 7 bases lay outside the gene matches. The CDR3 DNA reads as TGTGCCAGCAGTTTGAGCGGGGTCACTCGCACAGATACGCAGTATTTT. As protein: CASSLSGVTRTDTQYF.

The chain links TRBV6-6 to TRBJ2-5; maybe TRBD1 (5 bases). This CDR3 contains 15 residues. Germline loops: CDR1 MNHNY, CDR2 SVGAGI (reference sequence). The V end was cut by 4 bases, the J end by 6 bases, with 18 bases between. CDR3 coding DNA: TGTGCCAGCAGTTCCCCGCCAGGGAAATCGAAGACCCAGTACTTC. Translation: CASSSPPGKSKTQYF.

A word on this clone: A junction end diverges from the germline sequence, so it may reflect a read error. CDR3 in DNA: TGTGCCTGGAGTGTAGGAGGGGACAGCCGGTTC. It specifies CAWSVGGDSRF. This chain connects TRBV30 to TRBJ2-7, with D possibly matching TRBD1 (7 bases). Germline-derived CDR1 and CDR2 are GTSNPN and SVGIG (reference sequence). This CDR3 spans 11 amino acids.

The chain employs TRBV4-1 and TRBJ1-5; possibly TRBD1 for D (6 bases). From germline, CDR1 is MGHRA and CDR2 YSYEKL. The CDR3 extends over 19 amino acids. Trimming removed 0 bases from V and 2 bases from J, with 20 bases in between. The CDR3 here is CASSQEGGSANRGNQPQHF. The CDR3, as DNA: TGCGCCAGCAGCCAAGAAGGGGGATCCGCGAATAGGGGCAATCAGCCCCAGCATTTT.